This T cell receptor beta chain comes out of a study of CD8 T cells in Susac syndrome. General study points: Only a relatively small number of individuals were included in the TCR sequencing and HLA analysis. In total CD8+ repertoires, sixteen Susac-specific public clones were found, and CD8+ TEMRA repertoires had several.

Random hexamers primed reverse transcription of about 0.45 to 1 ug RNA. Using its own MiXCR run on the immunoSEQ multiplex PCR reads, TCRdb lists one record per CDR3 protein. The table has about 190,000 distinct CDR3 sequences, roughly 94% seen once. The T cells that were sequenced for TCR beta were CD8+ and CD4+ cells from blood. Notes on this clonotype: No antigen is known for it.

V dropped 2 bases and J dropped 4 bases, with 14 bases sitting between them. Germline CDR1 reads SGHAT; CDR2 reads FQNNGV. This CDR3 contains 15 residues. The V call is TRBV11-2, the J call TRBJ1-2, with a possible D match to TRBD1 (5 bases). The origin of this receptor is a human donor with Susac syndrome. The sequenced sample consisted of CD8+ T cells from PBMCs. The DNA for the CDR3 is TGTGCCAGCAGCTTACGAGGAGGGGACGGCTATGGCTACACCTTC. Amino acid sequence: CASSLRGGDGYGYTF.